This T cell receptor beta chain was sequenced for a study of T cell changes during pregnancy in multiple sclerosis. The assay was immunoSEQ multiplex PCR, and TCRdb's table has in-frame clones only and misses some. The table shows around 13,000 clones, with around 90% occurring only once. This clone was recorded a few times. The specimen comprised CD8+ T cells from peripheral blood mononuclear cells, sampled after pregnancy. This receptor was obtained from a female donor in good health, enrolled as a control in a pregnancy study.

CDR3 in amino acids: CASSEGANTEAFF. DNA for the CDR3: TGTGCCAGCAGTGAGGGGGCGAACACTGAAGCTTTCTTT. The chain combines TRBV6-1 with TRBJ1-1; tentatively, D is TRBD1 (6 bases). The ends were cut back, 3 bases at V and 1 base at J, with 6 bases in the middle. Per the germline V gene, CDR1 is MNHNS and CDR2 is SASEGT. The CDR3 totals 13 residues.